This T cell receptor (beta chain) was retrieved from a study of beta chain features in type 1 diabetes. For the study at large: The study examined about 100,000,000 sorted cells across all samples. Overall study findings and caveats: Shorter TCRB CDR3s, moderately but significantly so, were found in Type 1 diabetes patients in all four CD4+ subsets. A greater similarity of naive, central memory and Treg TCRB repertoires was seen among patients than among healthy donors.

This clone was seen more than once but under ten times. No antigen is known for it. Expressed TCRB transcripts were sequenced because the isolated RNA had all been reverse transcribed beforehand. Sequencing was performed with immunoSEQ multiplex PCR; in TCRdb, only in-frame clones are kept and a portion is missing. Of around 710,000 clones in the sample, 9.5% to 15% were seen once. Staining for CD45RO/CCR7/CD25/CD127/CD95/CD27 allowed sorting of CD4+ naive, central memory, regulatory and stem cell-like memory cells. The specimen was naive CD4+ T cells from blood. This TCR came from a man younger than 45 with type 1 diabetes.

The CDR3: CASRGGTGGSYEQYF. The CDR3 DNA reads as TGCGCCAGCAGGGGTGGAACAGGGGGTTCGTACGAGCAGTACTTC. The chain uses TRBV5-1 and TRBJ2-7; 8 bases agree with TRBD1. With V trimmed by 5 bases and J by 4 bases, 11 bases remained unmatched. Germline-derived CDR1 and CDR2 are SGHRS and YFSETQ. The CDR3 has 15 residues.